The rows below give T cell receptor beta chains drawn from one sample of a study of OX40 agonist ivuxolimab in advanced cancers. The assay was immunoSEQ multiplex PCR, and TCRdb's table has in-frame clones only and misses some. The sample has approximately 50,000 clones, around 86% seen once. This specimen was CD4+ or CD8+ T cells sorted from blood, taken in a trial of the OX40 agonist ivuxolimab. Every receptor here comes from an adult with an advanced solid tumor such as melanoma, head and neck, liver or kidney cancer. The CDR3 runs from the conserved cysteine through the conserved F or W. The D gene is left open where the match is weak. Size is stated for part of the rows, as once, few or many counts, or as a class when the clone is expanded.

size: few
V: TRBV5-6
D: -
J: TRBJ2-7
DNA: TGTGCCAGCAGCTCCGGGACAGGGTCATGGACTAGCGGCCTATACGAGCAGTACTTC
CDR3: CASSSGTGSWTSGLYEQYF

size: -
V: TRBV28
D: -
J: TRBJ1-1
DNA: TGTGCCAGCAGTTTATTAACAGCGGCGGGCCCGAACACTGAAGCTTTCTTT
CDR3: CASSLLTAAGPNTEAFF

size: -
V: TRBV29-1
D: -
J: TRBJ1-5
DNA: TGCAGCGTTGCGGTGGGAGGTAGCAATCAGCCCCAGCATTTT
CDR3: CSVAVGGSNQPQHF

size: -
V: TRBV7-6
D: -
J: TRBJ2-7
DNA: TGTGCCAGCAGCTTAGGGGGCGGCTACTCCTACGAGCAGTACTTC
CDR3: CASSLGGGYSYEQYF

size: -
V: TRBV12-5
D: -
J: TRBJ2-1
DNA: TGTGCTAGTGCCTTCGAGATGCTTAATGAGCAGTTCTTC
CDR3: CASAFEMLNEQFF

size: few
V: TRBV14
D: -
J: TRBJ1-5
DNA: TGTGCCAGCAGCGCTTTTGTCAATCAGCCCCAGCATTTT
CDR3: CASSAFVNQPQHF

size: -
V: TRBV2
D: -
J: TRBJ1-2
DNA: TGTGCCAGCATAACGGTTAGTAGCTATGGCTACACCTTC
CDR3: CASITVSSYGYTF

size: -
V: TRBV28
D: TRBD1
J: TRBJ1-4
DNA: TGTGCCAGCAGTCTACGGGGACAGGGGGCGGGAGAAAAACTGTTTTTT
CDR3: CASSLRGQGAGEKLFF

size: -
V: TRBV27
D: -
J: TRBJ2-7
DNA: TGTGCCAGCGGTAGAACAGGGAACGAGCAGTACTTC
CDR3: CASGRTGNEQYF

size: -
V: TRBV5-8
D: TRBD1
J: TRBJ1-2
DNA: TGTGCCAGCAGCTTCCGCCGGGGACAGGGAGGCGCTGGCTACACCTTC
CDR3: CASSFRRGQGGAGYTF

size: -
V: TRBV4-1
D: -
J: TRBJ1-1
DNA: TGCGCCAGCAGCCAAGAGGGGGCGATCTGGGGGAACACTGAAGCTTTCTTT
CDR3: CASSQEGAIWGNTEAFF

size: -
V: TRBV4-1
D: TRBD1
J: TRBJ1-1
DNA: TGCGCCAGCAGCCAACTGGACAGGGGCCGTGAAGCTTTCTTT
CDR3: CASSQLDRGREAFF

size: -
V: TRBV5-1
D: TRBD2
J: TRBJ2-3
DNA: TGCGCCAGCAGCCTCGGGACTAGCGCTCCAGATACGCAGTATTTT
CDR3: CASSLGTSAPDTQYF

size: -
V: TRBV9
D: -
J: TRBJ2-5
DNA: TGTGCCAGCAGCCCCCGGAGCGGAGCGCAAGAGACCCAGTACTTC
CDR3: CASSPRSGAQETQYF

size: -
V: TRBV5-1
D: -
J: TRBJ2-5
DNA: TGCGCCAGCAGCTTGGACAGGGTGGTGACCCAGTACTTC
CDR3: CASSLDRVVTQYF

size: -
V: TRBV5-6
D: -
J: TRBJ2-1
DNA: TGTGCCAGCAGCCTGCCGGGGGAACTCTACAATGAGCAGTTCTTC
CDR3: CASSLPGELYNEQFF

size: -
V: TRBV19
D: -
J: TRBJ1-5
DNA: TGTGCCACCAAGTACGACGGACTTTATAGCAATCAGCCCCAGCATTTT
CDR3: CATKYDGLYSNQPQHF

size: -
V: TRBV27
D: -
J: TRBJ2-1
DNA: TGTGCCAGCAGTTTATTCGGGACCCCATTCAATGAGCAGTTCTTC
CDR3: CASSLFGTPFNEQFF

size: -
V: TRBV30
D: -
J: TRBJ2-5
DNA: TGTGCCTGGAGCTCCCGCCACAGGGAGACCCAGTACTTC
CDR3: CAWSSRHRETQYF

size: -
V: TRBV7-9
D: -
J: TRBJ1-2
DNA: TGTGCCAGCAGCTTCGGCGCAAACTATGGCTACACCTTC
CDR3: CASSFGANYGYTF

size: -
V: TRBV28
D: -
J: TRBJ1-3
DNA: TGTGCCAGCAGTTTGCCCACCCCTGGAAACACCATATATTTT
CDR3: CASSLPTPGNTIYF

size: -
V: TRBV30
D: -
J: TRBJ1-1
DNA: TGTGCCTCACCCGCGGGGGTTGGTTTCTTT
CDR3: CASPAGVGFF

size: -
V: TRBV10-1
D: -
J: TRBJ2-3
DNA: TGCGCCAGCAGTGAGTCGGGGGCCGTCGGTACGCAGTATTTT
CDR3: CASSESGAVGTQYF

size: -
V: TRBV11-2
D: -
J: TRBJ1-1
DNA: TGTGCCAGCAGCTTCGCGGGGGCAAGGACTGAAGCTTTCTTT
CDR3: CASSFAGARTEAFF

size: -
V: TRBV5-1
D: -
J: TRBJ2-5
DNA: TGCGCCAGCAGCTTGTTGAAGACCCAGTACTTC
CDR3: CASSLLKTQYF

size: -
V: TRBV5-1
D: TRBD1
J: TRBJ2-7
DNA: TGCGCCAGCAGCTTGGGGACAGGGCCTACGAAGCAGTACTTC
CDR3: CASSLGTGPTKQYF

size: once
V: TRBV6-5
D: -
J: TRBJ2-3
DNA: TGTGCCAGCAGTTACTCGATCGTGGTAGGTACGCAGTATTTT
CDR3: CASSYSIVVGTQYF

size: once
V: TRBV6-5
D: -
J: TRBJ2-5
DNA: TGTGCCAGCAGGCTAGTCTCAGGGCAAGAGACCCAGTACTTC
CDR3: CASRLVSGQETQYF

size: -
V: TRBV13
D: -
J: TRBJ2-7
DNA: TGTGCCAGCAGCCATAGGACGGCCACCTACGAGCAGTACTTC
CDR3: CASSHRTATYEQYF

size: -
V: TRBV28
D: -
J: TRBJ1-3
DNA: TGTGCCAGCAGTTCTAAGGGGACTGGAAACACCATATATTTT
CDR3: CASSSKGTGNTIYF

size: -
V: TRBV6-5
D: TRBD1
J: TRBJ1-3
DNA: TGTGCCAGCAGGGCCGGGACAGCAGAAGGAAACACCATATATTTT
CDR3: CASRAGTAEGNTIYF